A single sample gave rise to the 5 T cell receptor beta chains below, sequenced in a study of blood T cell repertoires in COVID-19. TCRdb keeps only in-frame clones here, not all; method: immunoSEQ multiplex PCR. The sample has around 200,000 clones; around 85% are singletons. Sequenced: PBMCs or T cells enriched from blood (not recorded which). Receptors were obtained from a man aged 35-49 years who had recovered from COVID-19.

J is TRBJ2-2 and V is TRBV5-1; possibly TRBD1 for D (5 bases). Germline loops: CDR1 SGHRS, CDR2 YFSETQ. V lost 1 base and J 4 bases, leaving 11 bases between the germline ends. CDR3 length: 15 amino acids. CDR3 loop: CASSLKHRPTGELFF. The DNA for the CDR3 is TGCGCCAGCAGCTTGAAGCACAGGCCCACCGGGGAGCTGTTTTTT.

The chain employs TRBV24-1 and TRBJ2-7; 9 positions agree with TRBD1. V was clipped by 4 bases and J by 5 bases; unmatched bases: 8. Germline values: CDR1 KGHDR, CDR2 SFDVKD. This CDR3 has 15 residues. The CDR3 coding sequence is TGTGCCACCAGTGAAGGATCCGGACAGGGGAACGAGCAGTACTTC. It codes for CATSEGSGQGNEQYF.

The chain employs TRBV6-4 and TRBJ2-3; 11 bases match TRBD2. CDR1 MRHNA and CDR2 SNTAGT come from the germline V gene. V trimming: 3 bases; J trimming: 2 bases; junction bases outside the gene matches: 4. This CDR3 has 16 residues. CDR3 residues: CASSELAGVTTDTQYF. As DNA, the CDR3 is TGTGCCAGCAGTGAACTAGCGGGAGTTACCACAGATACGCAGTATTTT.

CDR3 region: CASRHLGQAYEQYF. CDR3 DNA sequence: TGTGCCAGCAGACATCTGGGACAGGCCTACGAGCAGTACTTC. The chain combines TRBV13 with TRBJ2-7; 8 bases align to TRBD1. The CDR3 extends over 14 amino acids. J gave up 2 bases and V 6 bases, and 6 bases lay outside the gene matches. Looked up from germline, CDR1 is PRHDT and CDR2 is FYEKMQ (reference sequence).

The CDR3 region has the DNA TGTGCCAGTAGCACATACGACAGGGGTTTGGGAGGCTACACCTTC. Its translation is CASSTYDRGLGGYTF. This chain connects TRBV19 to TRBJ1-2, with 8 bases lining up with TRBD1. The V segment lost 6 bases and the J segment 8 bases; nucleotides outside the gene matches: 14. The germline V gene has CDR1 LNHDA and CDR2 SQIVND (reference sequence). The CDR3 length is 15 residues.